The rows below give T cell receptor beta chains drawn from one sample of a study of CD8 T cells in Susac syndrome. Using its own MiXCR run on the immunoSEQ multiplex PCR reads, TCRdb lists one record per CDR3 protein. The sample carries around 90,000 distinct CDR3 sequences, roughly 95% recorded once. Specimen: CD8+ T cells from PBMCs. The source of these receptors is a human donor with Susac syndrome. Both conserved end residues are part of each CDR3. D genes are given only for firm matches. Clone size is given for some rows only: seen once, a few or many times, or a class if the clone is expanded.

D gene	V gene	J gene	clone size	CDR3 DNA	CDR3 protein
.	TRBV27	TRBJ1-6	.	TGTGCCAGCAGTTTAAAGGAATCACCCCTCCACTTT	CASSLKESPLHF
TRBD1	TRBV20-1	TRBJ2-1	.	TGCAGCGCTGGGACAGCAGTCTACAATGAGCAGTTCTTC	CSAGTAVYNEQFF
.	TRBV18	TRBJ1-1	.	TGTGCCAGCTCACCAGCGACACCTTCGAACACTGAAGCTTTCTTT	CASSPATPSNTEAFF
.	TRBV20-1	TRBJ2-3	.	TGCAGTGCGGACACCAGCACAGATACGCAGTATTTT	CSADTSTDTQYF
TRBD1	TRBV20-1	TRBJ2-7	.	TGCAGTGCTAGAGGGGACAGGAGGGGGACAGCCTCCTACGAGCAGTACTTC	CSARGDRRGTASYEQYF
.	TRBV13	TRBJ1-4	.	TGTGCCAGCAGCTTAGGCCGAGGGCAGACTAATGAAAAACTGTTTTTT	CASSLGRGQTNEKLFF
TRBD1	TRBV13	TRBJ1-5	.	TGTGCCAGCTCGACAGGGCTTCAGCCCCAGCATTTT	CASSTGLQPQHF
.	TRBV4-3	TRBJ1-2	.	TGCGCCAGCAGCCAAGCGGGGGGAGCTAACTATGGCTACACCTTC	CASSQAGGANYGYTF
.	TRBV7-2	TRBJ2-5	.	TGTGCCAGCAGCTTAGGAGGACAATGGGGAGAGACCCAGTACTTC	CASSLGGQWGETQYF
TRBD2	TRBV5-4	TRBJ2-3	.	TGTGCCAGCAGCTTAGGACTAGTCGACCAAGATACGCAGTATTTT	CASSLGLVDQDTQYF
.	TRBV27	TRBJ1-2	.	TGTGCCAGCAGTCGGGGACTTTCTCTTTATGGCTACACCTTC	CASSRGLSLYGYTF
.	TRBV4-3	TRBJ2-7	.	TGCGCCAGCAGCCAAGACGCATTCACCTACGAGCAGTACTTC	CASSQDAFTYEQYF
.	TRBV18	TRBJ1-6	.	TGTGCCAGCTCACCCCGGGGGGCGGATTCACCCCTCCACTTT	CASSPRGADSPLHF
.	TRBV5-4	TRBJ2-2	.	TGTGCCAGCAGCTTGGGTGCAGCGAACACCGGGGAGCTGTTTTTT	CASSLGAANTGELFF
TRBD1	TRBV7-2	TRBJ2-1	.	TGTGCCAGCAGTCCAGGGGGCAGGGGCCGGTACAATGAGCAGTTCTTC	CASSPGGRGRYNEQFF
.	TRBV2	TRBJ2-7	.	TGTGCCAGCAGTGCCCCTAGCTCCTACGAGCAGTACTTC	CASSAPSSYEQYF
.	TRBV14	TRBJ2-1	once	TGTGCCAGCAGCCAAGAGTTGACGGGGAAGCAGTTCTTC	CASSQELTGKQFF
TRBD1	TRBV11-1	TRBJ2-5	.	TGTGCCAGCAGCTTCGACAGGGGCGAACAAGAGACCCAGTACTTC	CASSFDRGEQETQYF
TRBD1	TRBV3-1	TRBJ2-7	.	TGTGCCAGCACAAACAGGGGCTACGAGCAGTACTTC	CASTNRGYEQYF
TRBD2	TRBV15	TRBJ2-1	.	TGTGCCACCAGCCGGTGGACTAGCGGTAACAATGAGCAGTTCTTC	CATSRWTSGNNEQFF
.	TRBV3-1	TRBJ1-1	.	TGTGCCAGCACGGGAGCTTTATCGAACACTGAAGCTTTCTTT	CASTGALSNTEAFF
.	TRBV7-8	TRBJ2-7	.	TGTGCCAGCAGCCCCTTGGCCAGGGATAGGGAGCAGTACTTC	CASSPLARDREQYF
.	TRBV5-6	TRBJ1-2	few	TGTGCCAGCAGCTTGTCGGGTGGCTACACCTTC	CASSLSGGYTF
TRBD2	TRBV20-1	TRBJ2-7	.	TGCAGTGCCGAGACTAGCGGGGGTAGGAGCTACGAGCAGTACTTC	CSAETSGGRSYEQYF
.	TRBV27	TRBJ2-7	.	TGTGCCAGCAGCCCGGTGTCAGGGACATACGAGCAGTACTTC	CASSPVSGTYEQYF
.	TRBV28	TRBJ2-1	once	TGTGCCAGCTTACCTTCCCCCGTGTTTCTCGAGCAGTTCTTC	CASLPSPVFLEQFF
.	TRBV20-1	TRBJ2-5	.	TGCAGTGCTAGCCTTCTGCGGGAGACCCAGTACTTC	CSASLLRETQYF
TRBD2	TRBV12-3/TRBV12-4	TRBJ2-5	.	TGTGCCAGCACCCCCAGCGTAGCGGGGGGCCAAGAGACCCAGTACTTC	CASTPSVAGGQETQYF
TRBD1	TRBV9	TRBJ2-2	.	TGTGCCAGCAGCGGTGGTTGGGGGGACAGGGGAACGCCCGAGGTGAGCACCGGGGAGCTGTTTTTT	CASSGGWGDRGTPEVSTGELFF
TRBD1	TRBV6-6	TRBJ2-5	.	TGTGCCAGCACCAACGGGGACAGGGAAGAGACCCAGTACTTC	CASTNGDREETQYF
.	TRBV20-1	TRBJ1-1	once	TGCAGTGCTAGAGATCTAGGGCGGTTGAACACTGAAGCTTTCTTT	CSARDLGRLNTEAFF
.	TRBV4-3	TRBJ2-3	.	TGCGCCGCAGGGAAGGGCTGGGATACGCAGTATTTT	CAAGKGWDTQYF
TRBD1	TRBV6-6	TRBJ1-1	.	TGTGCCAGCAGTTACAAGGTGGGACAGGGGTTGGTAGCTTTCTTT	CASSYKVGQGLVAFF
TRBD1	TRBV5-4	TRBJ2-2	.	TGTGCCAGCAGTACCGAAGACAGGGCCGGGGAGCTGTTTTTT	CASSTEDRAGELFF
.	TRBV20-1	TRBJ1-5	.	TGCAGTGCTAGTAAGGTCGGAGGTACACACAATCAGCCCCAGCATTTT	CSASKVGGTHNQPQHF
TRBD2	TRBV27	TRBJ2-7	.	TGTGCCAGCAGCAGACTAGCGGGGCCCACCTACGAGCAGTACTTC	CASSRLAGPTYEQYF
TRBD1	TRBV28	TRBJ1-2	once	TGTGCCAGCAGTCCCGGGACAGCGGCCTATGGCTACACCTTC	CASSPGTAAYGYTF
.	TRBV6-5	TRBJ2-7	.	TGTGCCAGCAGTTACTCACGATCCGAGCAGTACTTC	CASSYSRSEQYF
TRBD1	TRBV5-1	TRBJ1-2	once	TGCGCCAGCAGCTTGGTTACCGGGACAGGCTATGGCTACACCTTC	CASSLVTGTGYGYTF
.	TRBV7-2	TRBJ1-2	.	TGTGCCAGCAGCTATGGACCGCTGACGCCCACCTTC	CASSYGPLTPTF
TRBD1	TRBV20-1	TRBJ2-7	.	TGCAGTGCTAGAGATGGAACAGGGGGACGAGACGAGCAGTACTTC	CSARDGTGGRDEQYF
.	TRBV4-2	TRBJ1-2	.	TGTGCCAGCAGCCCGGGGACTCCGGCGGGCTACACCTTC	CASSPGTPAGYTF
.	TRBV4-3	TRBJ1-2	.	TGCGCCAGCAGCCAAGATCTGTGGGACAAAGCTGGCTACACCTTC	CASSQDLWDKAGYTF
TRBD1	TRBV20-1	TRBJ2-1	.	TGCAGGGGGGACAGATTCCCAGCGACCTCCTACAATGAGCAGTTCTTC	CRGDRFPATSYNEQFF
.	TRBV1	TRBJ1-5	.	TGCACCAGCAGCCTGTGGGGAGGGGACACCAATCAGCCCCAGCATTTT	CTSSLWGGDTNQPQHF
TRBD1	TRBV20-1	TRBJ2-3	.	TGCAGTGCTGGCCGGGACAGGGATCCAGATACGCAGTATTTT	CSAGRDRDPDTQYF
.	TRBV6-6	TRBJ2-7	once	TGTGCCAGCAGTTACGCGGACGCAGGGATGTACGAGCAGTACTTC	CASSYADAGMYEQYF
TRBD2	TRBV7-9	TRBJ2-5	.	TGTGCCAGCAGCCAGTATGGAACCGGGACTAGCTTGGAGACCCAGTACTTC	CASSQYGTGTSLETQYF
TRBD1	TRBV10-3	TRBJ2-7	.	TGTGCCATCAGTGAGTCGTCGGGACAGGTAGACTACGAGCAGTACTTC	CAISESSGQVDYEQYF
.	TRBV4-3	TRBJ2-7	.	TGCGCCAGCAGCCAAGGCCAAGGGCCGCACGAGCAGTACTTC	CASSQGQGPHEQYF
TRBD2	TRBV4-2	TRBJ2-1	.	TGTGCCAGCAGCTCCCAGCGGGGGGGCCGCTACAATGAGCAGTTCTTC	CASSSQRGGRYNEQFF